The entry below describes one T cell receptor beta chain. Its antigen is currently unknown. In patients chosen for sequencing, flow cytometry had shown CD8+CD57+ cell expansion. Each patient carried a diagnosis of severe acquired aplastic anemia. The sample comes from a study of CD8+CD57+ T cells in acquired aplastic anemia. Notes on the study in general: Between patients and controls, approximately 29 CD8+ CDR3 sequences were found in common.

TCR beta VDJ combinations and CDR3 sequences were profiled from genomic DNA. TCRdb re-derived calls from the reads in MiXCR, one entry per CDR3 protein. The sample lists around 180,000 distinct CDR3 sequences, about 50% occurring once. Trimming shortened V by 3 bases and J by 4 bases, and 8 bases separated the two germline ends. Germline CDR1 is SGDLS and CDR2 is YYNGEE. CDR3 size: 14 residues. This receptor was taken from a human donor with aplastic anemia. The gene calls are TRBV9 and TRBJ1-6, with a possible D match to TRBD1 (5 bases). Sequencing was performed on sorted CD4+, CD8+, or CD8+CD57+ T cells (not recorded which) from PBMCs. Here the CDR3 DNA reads TGTGCCAGCAGCGCGGGACGGTATAATTCACCCCTCCACTTT. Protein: CASSAGRYNSPLHF.